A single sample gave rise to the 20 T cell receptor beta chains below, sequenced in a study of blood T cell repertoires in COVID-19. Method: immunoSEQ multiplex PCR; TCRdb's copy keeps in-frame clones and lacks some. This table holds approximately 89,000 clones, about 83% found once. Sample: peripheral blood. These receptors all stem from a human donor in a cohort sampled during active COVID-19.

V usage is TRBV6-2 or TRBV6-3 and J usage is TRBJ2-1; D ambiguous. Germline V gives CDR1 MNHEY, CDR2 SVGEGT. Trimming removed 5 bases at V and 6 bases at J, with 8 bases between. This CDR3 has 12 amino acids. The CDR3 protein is CASSQTLNEQFF. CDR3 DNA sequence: TGTGCCAGCAGTCAGACACTCAATGAGCAGTTCTTC.

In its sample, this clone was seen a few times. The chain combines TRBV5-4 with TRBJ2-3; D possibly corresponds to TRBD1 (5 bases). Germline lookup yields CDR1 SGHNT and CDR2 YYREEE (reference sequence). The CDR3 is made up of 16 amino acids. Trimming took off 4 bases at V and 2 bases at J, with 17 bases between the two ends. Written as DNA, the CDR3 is TGTGCCAGCAGCCATGACAGTTACCGTGACACAGATACGCAGTATTTT. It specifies CASSHDSYRDTDTQYF. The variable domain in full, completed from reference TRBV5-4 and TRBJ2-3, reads ETGVTQSPTHLIKTRGQQVTLRCSSQSGHNTVSWYQQALGQGPQFIFQYYREEENGRGNFPPRFSGLQFPNYSSELNVNALELDDSALYLCASSHDSYRDTDTQYFGPGTRLTVL.

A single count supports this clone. The CDR3 DNA reads as TGTGCCAGCAGCCCTGGGCGGGGACTAGCGGGGAGGGGTGGCACAGATACGCAGTATTTT. As protein: CASSPGRGLAGRGGTDTQYF. The chain combines TRBV6-4 with TRBJ2-3; 13 nucleotides align to TRBD2. Germline V gene sequence: CDR1 MRHNA, CDR2 SNTAGT. The V and J ends lost 6 bases and 1 base, in that order; junction bases with no gene match: 16. The CDR3 has 20 amino acids.

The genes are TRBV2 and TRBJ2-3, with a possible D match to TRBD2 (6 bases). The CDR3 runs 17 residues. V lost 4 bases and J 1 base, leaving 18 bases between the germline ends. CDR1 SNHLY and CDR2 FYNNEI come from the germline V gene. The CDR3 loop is CASSGLAATGGTDTQYF. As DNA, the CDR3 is TGTGCCAGCAGTGGGTTGGCGGCCACGGGGGGCACAGATACGCAGTATTTT.

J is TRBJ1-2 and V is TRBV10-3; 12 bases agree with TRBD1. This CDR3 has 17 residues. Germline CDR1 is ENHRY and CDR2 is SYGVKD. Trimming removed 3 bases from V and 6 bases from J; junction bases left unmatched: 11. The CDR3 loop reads CAISERGRGQGAHGYTF. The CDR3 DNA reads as TGTGCCATCAGTGAACGAGGGCGGGGACAGGGGGCGCATGGCTACACCTTC.

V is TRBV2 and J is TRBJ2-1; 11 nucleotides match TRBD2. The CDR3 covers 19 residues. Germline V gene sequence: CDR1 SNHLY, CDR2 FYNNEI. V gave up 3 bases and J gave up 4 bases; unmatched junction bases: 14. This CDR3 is CASSDPWLAGGLRYNEQFF. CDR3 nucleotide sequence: TGTGCCAGCAGTGACCCCTGGCTAGCGGGAGGTCTTAGGTACAATGAGCAGTTCTTC.

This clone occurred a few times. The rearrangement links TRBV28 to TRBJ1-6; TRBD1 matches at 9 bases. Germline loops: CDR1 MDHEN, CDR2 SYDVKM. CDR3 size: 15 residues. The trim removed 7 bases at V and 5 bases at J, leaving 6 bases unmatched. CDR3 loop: CASIRRTGDNSPLHF. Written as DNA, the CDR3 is TGTGCCAGCATTCGCCGGACAGGGGATAATTCACCCCTCCACTTT. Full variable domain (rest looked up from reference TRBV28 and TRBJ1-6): DVKVTQSSRYLVKRTGEKVFLECVQDMDHENMFWYRQDPGLGLRLIYFSYDVKMKEKGDIPEGYSVSREKKERFSLILESASTNQTSMYLCASIRRTGDNSPLHFGNGTRLTVT.

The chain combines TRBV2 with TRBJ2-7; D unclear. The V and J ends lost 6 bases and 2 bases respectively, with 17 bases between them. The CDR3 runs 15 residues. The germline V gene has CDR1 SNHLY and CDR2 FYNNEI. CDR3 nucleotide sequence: TGTGCCAGCAGCCCCCAGATCGTTCAGGCCTACGAGCAGTACTTC. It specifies CASSPQIVQAYEQYF.

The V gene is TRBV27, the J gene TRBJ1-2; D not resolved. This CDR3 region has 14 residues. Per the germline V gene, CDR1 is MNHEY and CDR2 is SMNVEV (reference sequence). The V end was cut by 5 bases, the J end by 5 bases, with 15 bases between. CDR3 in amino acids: CASSPRPGFYGYTF. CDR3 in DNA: TGTGCCAGCAGTCCCCGGCCGGGATTTTATGGCTACACCTTC.

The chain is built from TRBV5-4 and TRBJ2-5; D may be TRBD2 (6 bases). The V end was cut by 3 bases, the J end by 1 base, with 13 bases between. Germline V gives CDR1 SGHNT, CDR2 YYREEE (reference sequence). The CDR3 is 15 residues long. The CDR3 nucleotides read TGTGCCAGCAGCTCCCCTCGGGGAGGCCAAGAGACCCAGTACTTC. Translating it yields CASSSPRGGQETQYF.

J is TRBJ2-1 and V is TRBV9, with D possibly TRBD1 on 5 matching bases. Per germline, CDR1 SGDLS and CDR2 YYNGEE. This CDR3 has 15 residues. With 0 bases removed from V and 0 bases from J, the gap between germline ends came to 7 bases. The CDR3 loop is CASSVEGDSYNEQFF. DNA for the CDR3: TGTGCCAGCAGCGTAGAAGGGGACTCCTACAATGAGCAGTTCTTC.

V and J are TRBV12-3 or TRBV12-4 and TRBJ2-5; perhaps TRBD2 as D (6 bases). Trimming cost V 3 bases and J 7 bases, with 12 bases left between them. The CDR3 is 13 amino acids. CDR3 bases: TGTGCCAGCAGTTTCCAGGGACTGGGGACCCAGTACTTC. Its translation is CASSFQGLGTQYF.

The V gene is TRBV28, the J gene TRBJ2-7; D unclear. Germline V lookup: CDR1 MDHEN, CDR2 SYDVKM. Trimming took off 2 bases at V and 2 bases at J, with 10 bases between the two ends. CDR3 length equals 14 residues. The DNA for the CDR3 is TGTGCCAGCAGTTTAAAGACACTCACCTACGAGCAGTACTTC. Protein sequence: CASSLKTLTYEQYF.

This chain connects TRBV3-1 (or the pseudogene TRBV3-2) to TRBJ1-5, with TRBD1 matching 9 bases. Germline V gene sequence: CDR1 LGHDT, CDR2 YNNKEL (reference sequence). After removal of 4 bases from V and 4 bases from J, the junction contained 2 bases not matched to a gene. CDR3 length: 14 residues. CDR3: CASSRTGVNQPQHF. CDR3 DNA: TGTGCCAGCAGCCGGACAGGGGTAAATCAGCCCCAGCATTTT.

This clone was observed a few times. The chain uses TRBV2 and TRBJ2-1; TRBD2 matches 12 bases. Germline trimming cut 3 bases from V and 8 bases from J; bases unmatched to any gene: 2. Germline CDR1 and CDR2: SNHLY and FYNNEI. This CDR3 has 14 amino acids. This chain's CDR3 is CASSETSGSDEQFF. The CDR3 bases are TGTGCCAGCAGTGAGACTAGCGGGAGCGATGAGCAGTTCTTC.

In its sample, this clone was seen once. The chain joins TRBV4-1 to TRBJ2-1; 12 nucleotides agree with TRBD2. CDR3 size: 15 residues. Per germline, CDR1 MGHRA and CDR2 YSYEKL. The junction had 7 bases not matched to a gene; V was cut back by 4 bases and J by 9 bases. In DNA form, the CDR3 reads TGCGCCAGCAGCCGCCGACTAGCGGGAGAGGTTGAGCAGTTCTTC. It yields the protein CASSRRLAGEVEQFF.

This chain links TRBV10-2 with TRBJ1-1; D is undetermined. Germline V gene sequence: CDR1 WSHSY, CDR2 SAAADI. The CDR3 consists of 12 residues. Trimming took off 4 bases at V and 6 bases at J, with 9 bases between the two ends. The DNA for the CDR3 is TGCGCCAGCAGTGGGCGGGGTGCTGAAGCTTTCTTT. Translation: CASSGRGAEAFF.

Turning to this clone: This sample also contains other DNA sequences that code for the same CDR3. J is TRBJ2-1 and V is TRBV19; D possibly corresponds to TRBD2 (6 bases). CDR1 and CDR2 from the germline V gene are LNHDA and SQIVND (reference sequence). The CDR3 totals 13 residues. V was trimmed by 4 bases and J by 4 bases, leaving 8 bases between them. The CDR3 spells CASSRDFYNEQFF. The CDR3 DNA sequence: TGTGCCAGTAGTAGGGACTTTTACAATGAGCAGTTCTTC. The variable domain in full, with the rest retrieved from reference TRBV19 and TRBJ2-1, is DGGITQSPKYLFRKEGQNVTLSCEQNLNHDAMYWYRQDPGQGLRLIYYSQIVNDFQKGDIAEGYSVSREKKESFPLTVTSAQKNPTAFYLCASSRDFYNEQFFGPGTRLTVL.

The CDR3 region is CASRGTPGGGNQPQHF. The CDR3, as DNA: TGTGCCAGCAGGGGGACCCCCGGGGGTGGCAATCAGCCCCAGCATTTT. The chain combines TRBV6-6 with TRBJ1-5; D possibly corresponds to TRBD1 (5 bases). V lost 6 bases to trimming and J lost 2 bases, with 17 bases between them. There are 16 residues in the CDR3. Germline V gene data show CDR1 as MNHNY and CDR2 as SVGAGI (reference sequence).

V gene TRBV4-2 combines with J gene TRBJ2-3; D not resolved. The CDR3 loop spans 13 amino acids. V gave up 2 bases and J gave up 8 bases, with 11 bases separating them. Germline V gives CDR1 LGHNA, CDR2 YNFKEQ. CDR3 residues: CASSQLGSATQYF. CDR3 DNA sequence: TGTGCCAGCAGCCAACTAGGTTCTGCTACGCAGTATTTT.